This is a list of T cell receptor beta chains from one sample in a study of T cells in Graves' hyperthyroidism and ophthalmopathy. TCRdb ran MiXCR on the multiplex PCR reads and lists one entry per CDR3 protein. The table records under 350,000 distinct CDR3 sequences, about 25% of them present only once. Input material: blood. All receptors derive from a man between 40 and 49 years old with Graves' hyperthyroidism that later progressed to Graves' ophthalmopathy. CDR3s include the opening cysteine and the closing phenylalanine or tryptophan. Each record gives: V gene, J gene, D gene, clone size, CDR3 DNA, CDR3 protein. D genes are given only for firm matches. Clone size appears in some rows only: once, few, many, or a class for an expanded clone.

>TRBV20-1|TRBJ2-5|TRBD1|many
TGCAGTGCTAGGGGACAGGGGAGGGAGACCCAGTACTTC
CSARGQGRETQYF
>TRBV6-1|TRBJ2-2|TRBD2|NA
TGTGCCAGCAGCGAAGGAGCGGGAGGGCCAAGCACCGGGGAGCTGTTTTTT
CASSEGAGGPSTGELFF
>TRBV7-2|TRBJ1-5|TRBD1|NA
TGTGCCAGCAGCGCAGGGGGCGGGACCCTAAAGCCCCAGCATTTT
CASSAGGGTLKPQHF
>TRBV5-6|TRBJ1-2|NA|many
TGTGCCAGCAGCTTGGGAAGGCAGGGGACCTGGCGTTATGGCTACACCTTC
CASSLGRQGTWRYGYTF
>TRBV24-1|TRBJ2-5|NA|many
TGTGCCACCAGTGACCCGGGCAGGGCTGGGGAGACCCAGTACTTC
CATSDPGRAGETQYF
>TRBV20-1|TRBJ2-2|NA|many
TGCAGTGCTAGAGATCGAGGTTTCGGGGAGCTGTTTTTT
CSARDRGFGELFF
>TRBV6-2/TRBV6-3|TRBJ1-1|TRBD1|few
TGTGCCAGCAGACCACAGCCGGGACAGAGACCGAACACTGAAGCTTTCTTT
CASRPQPGQRPNTEAFF
>TRBV18|TRBJ2-2|NA|few
TGTGCCAGCTCACCAACAACATTAAACACCGGGGAGCTGTTTTTT
CASSPTTLNTGELFF
>TRBV28|TRBJ2-5|TRBD1|NA
TGTGCCAGCAGTTTATTCGGCAGGGGGCCGATAGAGACCCAGTACTTC
CASSLFGRGPIETQYF
>TRBV3-1|TRBJ2-7|NA|NA
TGTGCCAGCAGCCAAGAAATACAGTTTTTTGAGCAGTACTTC
CASSQEIQFFEQYF
>TRBV6-5|TRBJ2-2|NA|NA
TGTGCCAGCAGTTATACCCGAAGGGACGGGGGTGCCGGGGAGCTGTTTTTT
CASSYTRRDGGAGELFF
>TRBV7-9|TRBJ2-7|TRBD1|NA
TGTGCCAGCAGCTTAGGGACAGGAGAGAACTACGAGCAGTACTTC
CASSLGTGENYEQYF
>TRBV6-2/TRBV6-3|TRBJ2-7|NA|NA
TGTGCCAGCAGTTACATGGACGGTAGCTCCTACGAGCAGTACTTC
CASSYMDGSSYEQYF
>TRBV6-2/TRBV6-3|TRBJ2-3|NA|many
TGTGCCAGCAGTTACACGACGGACAGTACAGATACGCAGTATTTT
CASSYTTDSTDTQYF
>TRBV27|TRBJ2-7|TRBD2|many
TGTGCCAGCAGTTTAACCCCTAGCGGATCCTACGAGCAGTACTTC
CASSLTPSGSYEQYF
>TRBV7-2|TRBJ2-7|NA|many
TGTGCCAGCAGGATAACTTTATTGGGACCCTACGAGCAGTACTTC
CASRITLLGPYEQYF
>TRBV5-1|TRBJ2-2|NA|many
TGCGCCAGCAGCTTGACAGCTAGTGGCGGGGAGCTGTTTTTT
CASSLTASGGELFF
>TRBV6-5|TRBJ2-5|TRBD2|NA
TGTGCCAGCAGTTACTTTACTAGCGGGAGTTTAGAGACCCAGTACTTC
CASSYFTSGSLETQYF
>TRBV27|TRBJ1-2|NA|NA
TGTGCCAGCAGTGGACAAGGTCCTTATGGCTACACCTTC
CASSGQGPYGYTF
>TRBV10-2|TRBJ1-1|NA|many
TGCGCCAGCAGTGACCACCTGGGGACGAACACTGAAGCTTTCTTT
CASSDHLGTNTEAFF
>TRBV20-1|TRBJ1-1|NA|NA
TGCAGTGCTTCGACAGGAACCAGAGAAACTTTCTTT
CSASTGTRETFF
>TRBV12-3/TRBV12-4|TRBJ2-5|NA|NA
TGTGCCAGCAGTTTAGCCGAGGGGGTTCAAGAGACCCAGTACTTC
CASSLAEGVQETQYF
>TRBV6-5|TRBJ2-7|NA|many
TGTGCCAGCAGTTACTCGATACAGGGCTACGAGCAGTACTTC
CASSYSIQGYEQYF
>TRBV20-1|TRBJ2-2|NA|many
TGCAGTGCTAGTCGGCCGGCGGGCACCGGGGAGCTGTTTTTT
CSASRPAGTGELFF
>TRBV19|TRBJ1-1|NA|many
TGTGCCAGTAGTATTTCCGGCCCCATGGCTGAAGCTTTCTTT
CASSISGPMAEAFF
>TRBV7-2|TRBJ1-1|NA|NA
TGTGCCAGCAGCTTCCCAGAGGGACTTGAAGCTTTCTTT
CASSFPEGLEAFF
>TRBV11-2|TRBJ2-1|TRBD2|NA
TGTGCCAGCACCGTACTAGCGGGAGGACTATACAATGAGCAGTTCTTC
CASTVLAGGLYNEQFF
>TRBV19|TRBJ1-1|NA|many
TGTGCCAGTACCCGATTTGGTGAGCGGCTGAACACTGAAGCTTTCTTT
CASTRFGERLNTEAFF
>TRBV29-1|TRBJ2-7|NA|NA
TGCAGCGTTGAAGCCCTTCGTGAGGAAACCTACGAGCAGTACTTC
CSVEALREETYEQYF
>TRBV6-5|TRBJ2-7|NA|many
TGTGCCAGCAGTTACGAGGGAGGACTGTCCTACGAGCAGTACTTC
CASSYEGGLSYEQYF
>TRBV13|TRBJ1-3|NA|many
TGTGCCAGCAGCTTTTTCACAGGGAACACCATATATTTT
CASSFFTGNTIYF
>TRBV6-2/TRBV6-3|TRBJ2-7|NA|NA
TGTGCCAGCGCTAAATCGACACAGGGTTCATCTGAGCAGTACTTC
CASAKSTQGSSEQYF
>TRBV7-3|TRBJ2-5|NA|many
TGTGCCAGCAGCTTAGCGGCGTGGGAGACCCAGTACTTC
CASSLAAWETQYF
>TRBV12-3/TRBV12-4|TRBJ2-7|NA|many
TGTGCCAGCAGTTCAATCAGGGGCTACGAGCAGTACTTC
CASSSIRGYEQYF
>TRBV3-1|TRBJ2-5|NA|few
TGTGCCAGCAGCCAAGAATCGGTGGTAGTAGCATCGTGGGAGACCCAGTACTTC
CASSQESVVVASWETQYF
>TRBV19|TRBJ2-7|NA|many
TGTGCCAGTAGTGTGGGGGACGAGCAGTACTTC
CASSVGDEQYF
>TRBV6-1|TRBJ2-2|TRBD2|NA
TGTGCCAGCAAGGTCCAGCGGGGTAGCACCGGGGAGCTGTTTTTT
CASKVQRGSTGELFF
>TRBV6-2/TRBV6-3|TRBJ2-2|NA|NA
TGTGCCAGCAACGGCAGGGCTCCCGGGGAGCTGTTTTTT
CASNGRAPGELFF
>TRBV12-3/TRBV12-4|TRBJ2-7|NA|many
TGTGCCAGCAGTTCATCGGGACTCCCCTACGAGCAGTACTTC
CASSSSGLPYEQYF
>TRBV9|TRBJ1-5|NA|many
TGTGCCAGCAGCGTAGCTGCCCAGGGTCAGCCCCAGCATTTT
CASSVAAQGQPQHF
>TRBV20-1|TRBJ2-5|TRBD1|many
TGCAGTGCAGCCCAGGGACAGGCTCAAGAGACCCAGTACTTC
CSAAQGQAQETQYF
>TRBV28|TRBJ2-7|TRBD2|many
TGTGCCAGCGGCTTAGCGGGGGTCCCCAAAGCGGAGCAGTACTTC
CASGLAGVPKAEQYF
>TRBV12-3/TRBV12-4|TRBJ1-5|NA|many
TGTGCCAGCAGTTTATCGGCCGGACTCAATCAGCCCCAGCATTTT
CASSLSAGLNQPQHF
>TRBV6-1|TRBJ1-2|NA|NA
TGTGCCAGCAGGGGGCGGGGCTATGGCTACACCTTC
CASRGRGYGYTF
>TRBV28|TRBJ1-1|NA|NA
TGTGCCAGCAGTTTATTAGGGGGTCCTGAAGCTTTCTTT
CASSLLGGPEAFF
>TRBV20-1|TRBJ1-5|TRBD1|many
TGCAGTGCCAGACCGGACAGGGCAGATCAGCCCCAGCATTTT
CSARPDRADQPQHF
>TRBV7-2|TRBJ1-1|TRBD1|once
TGTGCCAGCAGCTTCTCGGGACAGGGAGGAGCTTTCTTT
CASSFSGQGGAFF
>TRBV20-1|TRBJ1-2|TRBD1|many
TGCAGTGCTAGAGCCACAGGGGCTAGGGGCTACACCTTC
CSARATGARGYTF
>TRBV7-8|TRBJ2-5|NA|many
TGTGCCAGCAGCTTAGCGGCTAGCTGGGATGGGACCCAGTACTTC
CASSLAASWDGTQYF
>TRBV6-2/TRBV6-3|TRBJ2-7|NA|NA
TGTGCCAGCCCAAGGAGAGCCAGGAGGTACGAGCAGTACTTC
CASPRRARRYEQYF
>TRBV28|TRBJ2-7|NA|NA
TGTGCCAGCAGTGACCGCAGGGCTCAGCAGTACTTC
CASSDRRAQQYF
>TRBV15|TRBJ1-1|NA|NA
TGTGCCACCAGACAGGGATCGGTAACTGAAGCTTTCTTT
CATRQGSVTEAFF
>TRBV29-1|TRBJ2-7|NA|many
TGCAGCTTCCGGGACGGACCCTACGAGCAGTACTTC
CSFRDGPYEQYF
>TRBV6-1|TRBJ2-7|TRBD2|many
TGTGCCAGCAGTAAAGGACTGGAAGCGGGACTGTCTACCTACGAGCAGTACTTC
CASSKGLEAGLSTYEQYF